These 6 T cell receptor beta chains originate from one sample sequenced in a study of beta chain features in type 1 diabetes. Regarding the study as a whole: TCRB CDR3 length was moderately but significantly reduced in all four CD4+ subsets of Type 1 diabetes patients.

Sequencing targeted expressed TCRB transcripts, as all isolated RNA had been reverse transcribed. Assay: immunoSEQ multiplex PCR; the TCRdb copy retains only in-frame clones and omits some. The sample yields about 190,000 clones, roughly 8% seen once. Antigen specificity for these receptors is unknown. The sequencing sample was made of central memory CD4+ T cells from blood. All receptors derive from a man aged 18 to 29 with type 1 diabetes.

The chain combines TRBV11-2 with TRBJ2-7, with 8 bases aligning to TRBD1. Unmatched junction bases numbered 9, after V lost 3 bases and J lost 5 bases. This CDR3 contains 15 residues. The germline V gene encodes CDR1 SGHAT and CDR2 FQNNGV. The CDR3 sequence: CASSFSGQVFNEQYF. The CDR3 nucleotides are TGTGCCAGCAGCTTTTCGGGACAGGTTTTCAACGAGCAGTACTTC.

CDR3 DNA sequence: TGTGCCAGCAGCCAAGGGGCCAGCGGACGCCAAGAGACCCAGTACTTC. Protein sequence: CASSQGASGRQETQYF. The J gene is TRBJ2-5, the V gene TRBV4-2, with a tentative D call TRBD2 (5 bases). V was trimmed by 1 base and J by 1 base, leaving 13 bases between them. CDR1 and CDR2 (germline): LGHNA, YNFKEQ. The CDR3 length is 16 residues.

This clone has only a few counts. The chain uses TRBV28 and TRBJ2-5; D might be TRBD2 (6 bases). CDR1 MDHEN and CDR2 SYDVKM come from the germline V gene. The CDR3 totals 14 residues. V shed 2 bases and J shed 5 bases, with 12 bases lying between them. The CDR3 bases are TGTGCCAGCAGTTTAGCGGGGCGACGTGAGACCCAGTACTTC. As protein: CASSLAGRRETQYF.

The CDR3: CASSFQGRGDEQYF. CDR3 DNA sequence: TGCGCCAGCAGCTTCCAGGGAAGGGGCGACGAGCAGTACTTC. The chain couples TRBV5-1 to TRBJ2-7; weak D call: TRBD1 (5 bases). CDR1 is SGHRS, CDR2 YFSETQ, per germline. The CDR3 sequence is 14 residues long. The V gene lost 2 bases and the J gene lost 5 bases, with 14 bases spanning the gap.

This chain connects TRBV6-1 to TRBJ2-1, with 11 bases lining up with TRBD2. The ends lost 7 bases at V and 6 bases at J; junction bases unmatched: 8. The CDR3 spans 15 residues. CDR1 MNHNS and CDR2 SASEGT come from the germline V gene. The CDR3 reads CASTLGGLAVNEQFF. The CDR3 DNA reads TGTGCCAGCACCTTGGGGGGACTAGCGGTCAATGAGCAGTTCTTC.

CDR3 DNA: TGTGCCAGCTCACCACCAGGCCTCGGGTCTGAAGCTTTCTTT. As protein: CASSPPGLGSEAFF. This chain uses TRBV18 with TRBJ1-1; D not resolved. The germline CDR1 and CDR2 sequences are KGHSH and LQKENI. Trimming left V 0 bases short and J 6 bases short, with 11 bases between. The CDR3 is 14 amino acids.